Each of the 24 T cell receptor beta chains below was sequenced from the same sample in a study of T-cell reconstitution after alpha-beta-depleted transplantation in children. Library preparation (for TCRbeta) was performed with unique molecular identifiers. TCRdb reprocessed the PCR reads with MiXCR, giving one entry per CDR3 protein. The profile shows nearly 400,000 distinct CDR3 sequences, roughly 20% of them singletons. The source was PBMCs from the stem cell graft donor, collected from the stem cell graft. The receptors stem from a human donor who donated a stem cell graft to a child with acute myeloid leukemia.

This clonotype was counted many times. The chain recombines TRBV20-1 with TRBJ2-1; D is possibly TRBD2 (5 bases). CDR1 is DFQATT and CDR2 is SNEGSKA in the germline V gene (reference sequence). Trimming took 3 bases from V and 2 from J, leaving 14 bases between them. This CDR3 has 15 residues. DNA of the CDR3: TGCAGTGCTAGTTCCCGGGAAAGAACCTACAATGAGCAGTTCTTC. Translating it yields CSASSRERTYNEQFF.

This clonotype has only a few counts. V and J are TRBV29-1 and TRBJ2-7, with D perhaps TRBD2 (6 bases). Germline loops: CDR1 SQVTM, CDR2 ANQGSEA. Deletions cut 3 bases from V and 3 bases from J, with 12 bases between. The CDR3 covers 13 residues. CDR3 region: CSVEAGTHYEQYF. The DNA for the CDR3 is TGCAGCGTTGAGGCGGGGACCCACTACGAGCAGTACTTC.

The chain carries TRBV6-2 or TRBV6-3 and TRBJ2-4; TRBD2 might be the D (5 bases). The CDR3 has 14 residues. Germline CDR1 and CDR2: MNHEY and SVGEGT. V was shortened by 3 bases and J by 5 bases, with 11 bases between the two germline ends. CDR3 in DNA: TGTGCCAGCAGTTATGGAGGAGTGCAAAACATTCAGTACTTC. Protein: CASSYGGVQNIQYF.

The V call is TRBV5-3, the J call TRBJ1-5, with 12 bases matching TRBD1. TRBV5-3 is marked as an open reading frame, function uncertain. The CDR3 is 21 amino acids. Trimming at V came to 0 bases and at J to 0 bases, leaving 13 bases not matched to a gene. The CDR3, as DNA: TGTGCCAGAAGCTTGGGACGGGACAGGGGGCAGGAAAGCCATAGCAATCAGCCCCAGCATTTT. Protein product: CARSLGRDRGQESHSNQPQHF.

The rearrangement uses TRBV10-1 and TRBJ2-1; 8 bases match TRBD2. Germline V gene data show CDR1 as WNHNN and CDR2 as SYGVQD (reference sequence). Unmatched junction bases numbered 19, after V lost 3 bases and J lost 9 bases. The CDR3 is 18 residues long. CDR3 loop: CASSEGGTGGTRTCEQFF. CDR3 sequence (DNA): TGCGCCAGCAGTGAAGGTGGGACGGGAGGGACGAGAACGTGTGAGCAGTTCTTC.

This clonotype was recorded a few times. This chain uses TRBV2 with TRBJ2-7; no clear D. In germline, CDR1 is SNHLY, CDR2 FYNNEI. The CDR3 extends over 14 amino acids. V lost 7 bases and J 0 bases, leaving 13 bases between the germline ends. The CDR3 coding sequence is TGTGCCAGCACCTACGACCGGAGCTCCTACGAGCAGTACTTC. Translating gives CASTYDRSSYEQYF. The full variable domain, in which reference TRBV2 and TRBJ2-7 provide the parts outside the CDR3, is EPEVTQTPSHQVTQMGQEVILRCVPISNHLYFYWYRQILGQKVEFLVSFYNNEISEKSEIFDDQFSVERPDGSNFTLKIRSTKLEDSAMYFCASTYDRSSYEQYFGPGTRLTVT.

V and J are TRBV20-1 and TRBJ2-3; 10 bases are shared with TRBD2. V gave up 5 bases and J gave up 3 bases; unmatched junction bases: 8. The CDR3 covers 15 residues. Germline-derived CDR1 and CDR2 are DFQATT and SNEGSKA (reference sequence). CDR3 loop: CSAALTSGTTDTQYF. The CDR3, as DNA: TGCAGTGCTGCTCTTACTAGCGGGACTACAGATACGCAGTATTTT.

CDR3 in DNA: TGTGCCATCGGGGGGAGGCAGGGGGCCGCCGAGCAGTACTTC. Protein sequence: CAIGGRQGAAEQYF. The rearrangement joins TRBV10-3 to TRBJ2-7; 8 bases match TRBD1. This CDR3 has 14 residues. The trim removed 8 bases at V and 6 bases at J, leaving 12 bases unmatched. CDR1 is ENHRY, CDR2 SYGVKD, per germline.

The chain recombines TRBV7-3 with TRBJ2-1; 10 bases line up with TRBD1. V was clipped by 0 bases and J by 2 bases; unmatched bases: 1. The V gene's germline CDR1 is SGHTA and CDR2 FQGTGA. The CDR3 sequence is 16 residues long. CDR3 in DNA: TGTGCCAGCAGCTTAACAGGACAGGGGGCCTACAATGAGCAGTTCTTC. This sequence encodes CASSLTGQGAYNEQFF.

The rearrangement uses TRBV29-1 and TRBJ2-1; TRBD1 might be the D (7 bases). The CDR3 spans 14 residues. CDR1 and CDR2 from the germline V gene are SQVTM and ANQGSEA. The V and J ends lost 4 bases and 8 bases respectively, with 18 bases between them. The CDR3 protein is CSVVRQGGVDEQFF. DNA of the CDR3: TGCAGCGTTGTTAGGCAGGGGGGCGTCGATGAGCAGTTCTTC.

This clonotype was observed a handful of times. The CDR3 DNA reads TGTGCCCAGGGGAACACTGAAGCTTTCTTT. This sequence encodes CAQGNTEAFF. The rearrangement links TRBV7-9 to TRBJ1-1; the D gene is possibly TRBD1 (5 bases). The CDR3 runs 10 residues. Trimming removed 11 bases from V and 1 base from J, with 5 bases in between. Germline V gene sequence: CDR1 SEHNR, CDR2 FQNEAQ (reference sequence).

This clonotype was counted a few times. The chain uses TRBV28 and TRBJ2-1, with D possibly matching TRBD2 (6 bases). Trimming removed 6 bases at V and 6 bases at J, with 9 bases between. This CDR3 is built from 12 residues. CDR1 and CDR2 from the germline V gene are MDHEN and SYDVKM. CDR3 loop: CASSLTSNEQFF. The CDR3 DNA sequence: TGTGCCAGCAGCCTGACTAGCAATGAGCAGTTCTTC.

This clonotype was seen more than once but under ten times. This chain connects TRBV28 to TRBJ2-3; TRBD2 might be the D (5 bases). The germline CDR1 and CDR2 sequences are MDHEN and SYDVKM. The CDR3 contains 14 residues. V was pared by 8 bases and J by 2 bases, with 14 bases between. Here the CDR3 reads CASGSLEITDTQYF. CDR3 DNA: TGTGCCAGCGGGAGTTTGGAAATCACAGATACGCAGTATTTT.

This clonotype was counted a few times. A much larger clone differs by one base, so this may be a read error. V and J are TRBV10-3 and TRBJ2-7; 7 nucleotides align to TRBD1. The CDR3 has 12 residues. From germline, CDR1 is ENHRY and CDR2 SYGVKD. V shed 6 bases, J shed 4 bases, and the junction held 3 bases outside the gene matches. CDR3 region: CAISDRDYEQYF. DNA of the CDR3: TGTGCCATCAGCGACAGGGATTACGAGCAGTACTTC.

This clonotype was found a few times. The chain employs TRBV20-1 and TRBJ2-7; no firm D call. The germline V gene encodes CDR1 DFQATT and CDR2 SNEGSKA (reference sequence). The CDR3 totals 12 residues. V lost 1 base and J lost 2, with 6 bases in between. For the CDR3, the DNA is TGCAGTGCTAGAGGTAGCCCCTACGAGCAGTACTTC. It specifies CSARGSPYEQYF.

V gene TRBV12-3 or TRBV12-4 combines with J gene TRBJ1-1; TRBD1 might be the D (5 bases). V lost 7 bases to trimming and J lost 7 bases, with 13 bases between them. The CDR3 spans 12 residues. The CDR3 nucleotides are TGTGCCAGCACCGACGACAGAGATGAAGCTTTCTTT. Amino acids: CASTDDRDEAFF.

The rearrangement links TRBV7-6 to TRBJ1-5; 8 positions agree with TRBD1. This CDR3 comprises 20 residues. Per germline, CDR1 SGHVS and CDR2 FNYEAQ. V lost 1 base, J lost 0 bases, and 14 bases stayed unmatched. CDR3: CASSLGPSDRGPYSNQPQHF. Written as DNA, the CDR3 is TGTGCCAGCAGCTTAGGGCCTTCCGACAGGGGCCCTTATAGCAATCAGCCCCAGCATTTT.

This clonotype was observed a handful of times. The chain combines TRBV29-1 with TRBJ2-6, with D unresolved. The CDR3 extends over 16 amino acids. Looked up from germline, CDR1 is SQVTM and CDR2 is ANQGSEA. V shed 6 bases and J shed 0 bases, with 15 bases lying between them. The CDR3 sequence: CSVKDGSFSGANVLTF. CDR3 in DNA: TGCAGCGTGAAGGACGGGTCATTCTCTGGGGCCAACGTCCTGACTTTC.

This clonotype has only a few counts. The chain joins TRBV27 to TRBJ2-1; D remains unclear. This CDR3 is 16 amino acids long. Germline CDR1 and CDR2: MNHEY and SMNVEV (reference sequence). V gave up 1 base and J gave up 5 bases, with 15 bases separating them. CDR3 sequence: CASSLYSVGRDNEQFF. CDR3 DNA sequence: TGTGCCAGCAGTTTATATTCGGTTGGACGAGACAATGAGCAGTTCTTC.

At least ten counts were recorded for this clonotype. This chain uses TRBV29-1 with TRBJ2-3, with 9 positions matching TRBD1. Germline assignment: CDR1 SQVTM and CDR2 ANQGSEA. The J segment lost 4 bases and the V segment lost 0 bases, leaving 5 bases of the junction unmatched. This CDR3 spans 15 amino acids. CDR3 DNA: TGCAGCGTTGAAGAGAGGGACAGGGAACCAGATACGCAGTATTTT. It specifies CSVEERDREPDTQYF.

This clonotype was counted between two and nine times. The rearrangement joins TRBV12-3 or TRBV12-4 to TRBJ1-1, with TRBD1 matching over 8 bases. This CDR3 has 15 amino acids. Trimming removed 5 bases from V and 1 base from J; junction bases left unmatched: 6. CDR3 sequence: CASSPTGVGNTEAFF. As DNA, the CDR3 is TGTGCCAGCAGTCCGACAGGGGTTGGGAACACTGAAGCTTTCTTT.

The table lists this clonotype with a few counts. The chain employs TRBV6-2 or TRBV6-3 and TRBJ2-7; 7 bases align to TRBD2. The trim removed 7 bases at V and 2 bases at J, leaving 11 bases unmatched. There are 15 residues in the CDR3. From germline, CDR1 is MNHEY and CDR2 SVGEGT. The CDR3 is CASIRKPSGAYEQYF. The CDR3 nucleotides read TGTGCCAGCATCCGCAAGCCTAGCGGAGCCTACGAGCAGTACTTC.

V usage is TRBV29-1 and J usage is TRBJ2-7; D unclear. V dropped 2 bases and J dropped 0 bases, with 8 bases sitting between them. This CDR3 spans 13 amino acids. Germline CDR1 SQVTM, CDR2 ANQGSEA. Here the CDR3 reads CSVEKLFSYEQYF. The CDR3 region has the DNA TGCAGCGTTGAAAAGCTCTTCTCCTACGAGCAGTACTTC.

At least ten counts were recorded for this clonotype. V usage is TRBV29-1 and J usage is TRBJ2-7; D not resolved. CDR1 and CDR2 from the germline V gene are SQVTM and ANQGSEA. CDR3 length equals 11 residues. V was pared by 6 bases and J by 0 bases, with 6 bases between. The DNA for the CDR3 is TGCAGCGTCAGTAGCTCCTACGAGCAGTACTTC. It translates to CSVSSSYEQYF.